The 28 T cell receptor beta chains below come from one sample, sequenced in a study of T cells after yellow fever vaccination. One entry per CDR3 protein, called by TCRdb with MiXCR from the 5' RACE reads. The sample records more than 95,000 distinct CDR3 sequences, about 7% being singletons. Specimen: CD4+ T cells sorted from PBMCs, collected about 49 days after the first yellow fever vaccination. Receptors were obtained from a man aged 18 to 35 who received the YFV17D yellow fever vaccine.

The J gene is TRBJ1-6, the V gene TRBV3-1; 7 bases align to TRBD1. The CDR3 is 15 residues long. CDR1 is LGHDT and CDR2 is YNNKEL in the germline V gene (reference sequence). Trimming removed 7 bases from V and 8 bases from J; junction bases left unmatched: 11. The CDR3 region has the DNA TGTGCCAGCACCCAGGGGGTGGGAGTTCATTCACCCCTCCACTTT. It yields the protein CASTQGVGVHSPLHF.

This clonotype was picked up many times. This sequence joins TRBV5-1 and TRBJ2-3, with a possible D match to TRBD1 (6 bases). Trimming took off 0 bases at V and 0 bases at J, with 14 bases between the two ends. This CDR3 contains 17 residues. Germline V CDR1 and CDR2: SGHRS, YFSETQ. Written as DNA, the CDR3 is TGCGCCAGCAGCTTGGCCAGGACAGAGCCTAGCACAGATACGCAGTATTTT. Protein product: CASSLARTEPSTDTQYF.

This clonotype was counted ten times or more. V gene TRBV2 combines with J gene TRBJ2-7; 11 nucleotides match TRBD2. This CDR3 is built from 18 residues. The V and J ends lost 7 bases and 6 bases, in that order; junction bases with no gene match: 20. Germline V gives CDR1 SNHLY, CDR2 FYNNEI. The CDR3 DNA reads TGTGCCAGCACCCTGAGTGGGCTAGCGGGGGGCCTAGGATCCGAGCAGTACTTC. Protein product: CASTLSGLAGGLGSEQYF.

This clonotype was picked up many times. V and J are TRBV11-2 and TRBJ1-2, with D unresolved. The V gene lost 5 bases and the J gene lost 6 bases, with 22 bases spanning the gap. CDR1 and CDR2 (germline): SGHAT, FQNNGV. This CDR3 has 16 residues. In nucleotides, the CDR3 is TGTGCCAGCAGCCCATTATACGGGCTCCATGGCCATGGCTACACCTTC. Translated, it gives CASSPLYGLHGHGYTF. The full variable domain, rest sourced from reference TRBV11-2 and TRBJ1-2, is EAGVAQSPRYKIIEKRQSVAFWCNPISGHATLYWYQQILGQGPKLLIQFQNNGVVDDSQLPKDRFSAERLKGVDSTLKIQPAKLEDSAVYLCASSPLYGLHGHGYTFGSGTRLTVV.

This clonotype occurred a few times. The chain couples TRBV7-2 to TRBJ2-5; 7 bases are a match to TRBD2. Germline CDR1 reads SGHTA; CDR2 reads FQGNSA. J gave up 5 bases and V 0 bases, and 9 bases lay outside the gene matches. This CDR3 spans 16 amino acids. CDR3 nucleotides: TGTGCCAGCAGCTTAGCCGGGAGGTACTCGGGGGAGACCCAGTACTTC. This encodes CASSLAGRYSGETQYF. Filled out from reference TRBV7-2 and TRBJ2-5, the complete variable domain reads GAGVSQSPSNKVTEKGKDVELRCDPISGHTALYWYRQSLGQGLEFLIYFQGNSAPDKSGLPSDRFSAERTGGSVSTLTIQRTQQEDSAVYLCASSLAGRYSGETQYFGPGTRLLVL.

At least ten counts were recorded for this clonotype. J is TRBJ2-1 and V is TRBV29-1; TRBD1 or TRBD2 may be the D gene (5 bases each). The length of the CDR3 is 15 residues. V was clipped by 6 bases and J by 4 bases, with 19 bases between them. Germline V gives CDR1 SQVTM, CDR2 ANQGSEA. The CDR3 DNA sequence: TGCAGCGTGGAGACCTTTGGGACGATATACAATGAGCAGTTCTTC. Its translation: CSVETFGTIYNEQFF.

The rearrangement joins TRBV5-1 to TRBJ1-1; 8 bases agree with TRBD1. Germline CDR1 is SGHRS and CDR2 is YFSETQ. The CDR3 totals 15 residues. With 3 bases clipped from V and 4 bases from J, the junction kept 8 bases outside the gene matches. CDR3 region: CASSYSGGEGTEAFF. The CDR3 coding sequence is TGCGCCAGCAGCTATTCAGGGGGCGAGGGCACTGAAGCTTTCTTT. Full variable domain (missing parts from reference TRBV5-1 and TRBJ1-1): KAGVTQTPRYLIKTRGQQVTLSCSPISGHRSVSWYQQTPGQGLQFLFEYFSETQRNKGNFPGRFSGRQFSNSRSEMNVSTLELGDSALYLCASSYSGGEGTEAFFGQGTRLTVV.

The table lists this clonotype with many counts. The chain carries TRBV20-1 and TRBJ2-7, with 7 bases fitting TRBD1. Trimming took 5 bases from V and 5 from J; bases not matched to a gene: 9. The CDR3 sequence is 13 residues long. Germline assignment: CDR1 DFQATT and CDR2 SNEGSKA (reference sequence). The CDR3 sequence is CSAGWTGLDEQYV. CDR3 nucleotides: TGCAGTGCTGGATGGACAGGCCTTGACGAGCAGTACGTC.

In this sample, this clonotype turned up many times. One end of the junction fails to match germline, which may point to a read error. V and J are TRBV5-1 and TRBJ2-5; a possible D gene is TRBD2 (5 bases). The CDR3 runs to 14 residues. The germline V gene encodes CDR1 SGHRS and CDR2 YFSETQ. CDR3 protein: CASSLGLAGETQYF. CDR3 bases: TGTGCCAGCAGCTTAGGGCTAGCAGGAGAGACCCAGTACTTC.

With respect to this clonotype: A single base separates this from a much larger clone, so it may be a read error. This rearrangement joins TRBV6-1 to TRBJ2-3; perhaps TRBD1 as D (5 bases). The V gene's germline CDR1 is MNHNS and CDR2 SASEGT. CDR3 length: 17 residues. The CDR3, as DNA: TGTACCAGCAGCCAAATGGGGCTGGCGATTAGCACAGATACGCAGTATTTT. Translation gives CTSSQMGLAISTDTQYF.

Many counts were recorded for this clonotype. The chain has TRBV20-1 and TRBJ2-5; D is unclear. Germline lookup yields CDR1 DFQATT and CDR2 SNEGSKA (reference sequence). This CDR3 has 14 amino acids. Between the trimmed V and J ends, which lost 1 base and 4 bases, there was a span of 13 bases. CDR3 nucleotide sequence: TGCAGTGCTAGAGCCCCGGCGTCTAGAGAGACCCAGTACTTC. The encoded protein is CSARAPASRETQYF.

This clonotype was observed many times. The gene calls are TRBV4-3 and TRBJ2-1; D remains ambiguous. Germline CDR1 reads LGHNA; CDR2 reads YSLEER. The CDR3 is made up of 14 amino acids. Trimming took 0 bases from V and 9 from J, leaving 12 bases between them. The CDR3 DNA reads TGCGCCAGCAGCCAAGATCCTCTCTGGAGTGAGCAGTTCTTC. It encodes CASSQDPLWSEQFF.

There are many counts of this clonotype. The chain recombines TRBV6-2 or TRBV6-3 with TRBJ1-5, with TRBD1 identical over 9 bases. The V and J ends lost 2 bases and 6 bases, in that order; junction bases with no gene match: 11. This CDR3 has 17 amino acids. Germline CDR1 reads MNHEY; CDR2 reads SVGEGT. This chain's CDR3 is CASSYLPGQGLGQPQHF. CDR3 nucleotides: TGTGCCAGCAGTTACCTACCGGGACAGGGATTGGGTCAGCCCCAGCATTTT.

This clonotype has a count of ten or more. The rearrangement joins TRBV7-6 to TRBJ2-7; D unclear. The V gene lost 2 bases and the J gene lost 4 bases, with 15 bases spanning the gap. CDR1 and CDR2 (germline): SGHVS, FNYEAQ. This CDR3 is built from 15 residues. The CDR3 reads CASSLTRLTPYEQYV. The DNA of the CDR3 is TGTGCCAGCAGCTTAACGCGCCTCACCCCATACGAGCAGTACGTC.

There are many counts of this clonotype. The chain has TRBV12-3 or TRBV12-4 and TRBJ2-5; 8 bases match TRBD2. This CDR3 is 15 amino acids long. The junction had 7 bases not matched to a gene; V was cut back by 5 bases and J by 2 bases. The CDR3 region has the DNA TGTGCCAGCAGTCCCCCCGGCGGGGGGCAAGAGACCCAGTACTTC. Its translation is CASSPPGGGQETQYF.

In this sample, this clonotype turned up many times. J is TRBJ1-5 and V is TRBV10-3, with unresolved D. The germline gives CDR1 ENHRY, CDR2 SYGVKD. This CDR3 is built from 14 residues. V was clipped by 0 bases and J by 1 base, with 4 bases between them. CDR3 bases: TGTGCCATCAGTGAGTCTTGGAGCAATCAGCCCCAGCATTTT. This encodes CAISESWSNQPQHF.

This clonotype was observed at least ten times. The CDR3 coding sequence is TGTGCCATCAGGCGTTGGGGGGTGAACACTGAAGCTTTCTTT. Translated: CAIRRWGVNTEAFF. The gene calls are TRBV10-3 and TRBJ1-1, with D possibly TRBD1 on 5 matching bases. The germline V gene encodes CDR1 ENHRY and CDR2 SYGVKD. Trimming cost V 6 bases and J 0 bases, with 11 bases left between them. The length of the CDR3 is 14 residues.

This clonotype was observed many times. The chain carries TRBV3-1 and TRBJ2-4; TRBD2 agrees at 9 bases. The germline V gene has CDR1 LGHDT and CDR2 YNNKEL (reference sequence). V was pared by 0 bases and J by 0 bases, with 9 bases of the junction left unmatched. The CDR3 runs 19 residues. The CDR3 protein is CASSQEPTSGNPAKNIQYF. The CDR3 DNA sequence: TGTGCCAGCAGCCAAGAGCCGACTAGCGGCAACCCAGCCAAAAACATTCAGTACTTC.

This clonotype was counted at least ten times. J is TRBJ1-3 and V is TRBV7-8; D is unresolved. There are 17 residues in the CDR3. The V end lost 1 base, the J end lost 4 bases, and 17 bases lay between the germline ends. Germline values: CDR1 SGHVS, CDR2 FQNEAQ. In DNA, the CDR3 is TGTGCCAGCAGCTTAGGCAACTACCGGGTTAAAGGAAACACCATATATTTT. Residues: CASSLGNYRVKGNTIYF.

This rearrangement joins TRBV5-4 to TRBJ2-5; the D gene is possibly TRBD2 (5 bases). This CDR3 is 13 amino acids long. Trimming stripped 3 bases from V and 5 bases from J, with 11 bases between. Germline CDR1 and CDR2: SGHNT and YYREEE (reference sequence). The CDR3 DNA is TGTGCCAGCAGCTCCCCTAGGGAGGAGACCCAGTACTTC. It codes for CASSSPREETQYF.

This clonotype was observed many times. V is TRBV12-3 or TRBV12-4 and J is TRBJ1-6, with D possibly matching TRBD1 (5 bases). Trimming cost V 1 base and J 8 bases, with 12 bases left between them. The CDR3 runs 15 residues. CDR3 nucleotides: TGTGCCAGCAGTTTAGGATCAGGGAAGGATTCACCCCTCCACTTT. It specifies CASSLGSGKDSPLHF.

This clonotype was seen a few times. The junction and the germline gene differ at one end; a read error may be behind it. This chain uses TRBV12-3 or TRBV12-4 with TRBJ2-1; 10 bases map to TRBD2. The CDR3 is 15 residues long. DNA for the CDR3: TGTGCCAGCAGGTTAGCGGGGGGCCTCTACAATGAGCAGTTCTTC. Translated, it gives CASRLAGGLYNEQFF.

The sample holds a few counts of this clonotype. The chain links TRBV19 to TRBJ2-7, with 9 bases aligning to TRBD1. There are 14 residues in the CDR3. Germline CDR1 LNHDA, CDR2 SQIVND (reference sequence). Trimming removed 4 bases from V and 5 bases from J; junction bases left unmatched: 6. In DNA, the CDR3 is TGTGCCAGTAGTAAACAGGGGGCCTTGGACGAGCAGTACTTC. It yields the protein CASSKQGALDEQYF.

This clonotype has ten or more counts. The V call is TRBV6-2 or TRBV6-3, the J call TRBJ2-1; 11 bases are shared with TRBD2. The CDR3 runs to 17 residues. Germline lookup yields CDR1 MNHEY and CDR2 SVGEGT. V shed 6 bases and J 4 bases; nucleotides not matched to a gene: 11. CDR3 loop: CASREGGASGRYNEQFF. The CDR3 nucleotides read TGTGCCAGCAGGGAGGGTGGGGCTAGCGGGAGGTACAATGAGCAGTTCTTC.

This clonotype has more than one count but fewer than ten. The V call is TRBV5-4, the J call TRBJ2-1; D tentatively fits TRBD1 or TRBD2 (5 bases each). Trimming stripped 4 bases from V and 0 bases from J, with 11 bases between. Germline CDR1 reads SGHNT; CDR2 reads YYREEE (reference sequence). This CDR3 is built from 15 residues. CDR3 nucleotide sequence: TGTGCCAGCAGCCTCGGGACCGGCTCCTACAATGAGCAGTTCTTC. Its protein is CASSLGTGSYNEQFF.

This clonotype was found a few times. The chain employs TRBV27 and TRBJ1-4; unclear D gene. Trimming shortened V by 3 bases and J by 5 bases, and 10 bases separated the two germline ends. Germline assignment: CDR1 MNHEY and CDR2 SMNVEV (reference sequence). CDR3 size: 14 residues. The CDR3 is CASSFSRWNEKLFF. CDR3 coding DNA: TGTGCCAGCAGTTTTAGTCGCTGGAATGAAAAACTGTTTTTT.

This clonotype rates as medium-sized (0.01 to 0.1%). The chain joins TRBV5-1 to TRBJ2-2; D is tentatively TRBD1 or TRBD2 (5 bases each). This CDR3 region has 17 residues. The V end lost 3 bases, the J end lost 0 bases, and 15 bases lay between the germline ends. Germline assignment: CDR1 SGHRS and CDR2 YFSETQ. The CDR3 region has the DNA TGCGCCAGCAGCTCGAACGGGGCTAACGCGAACACCGGGGAGCTGTTTTTT. The encoded protein is CASSSNGANANTGELFF.

This clonotype was recorded at least ten times. The rearrangement uses TRBV20-1 and TRBJ2-7, with D hard to call. V was trimmed by 3 bases and J by 2 bases, leaving 5 bases between them. CDR1 and CDR2 from the germline V gene are DFQATT and SNEGSKA (reference sequence). The CDR3 runs to 11 residues. The CDR3 spells CSASATYEQYF. As DNA, the CDR3 is TGCAGTGCTAGCGCGACCTACGAGCAGTACTTC.